This is a list of T cell receptor beta chains from one sample in a study of response to subunit inactivated influenza vaccine. TCRdb re-derived calls from the RT-PCR reads in MiXCR, one entry per CDR3 protein. The sample lists around 480,000 distinct CDR3 sequences; approximately 16% were seen once. This specimen consisted of CD4+ T cells sorted from PBMCs, obtained around 25 months after vaccination. These receptor sequences come from a man aged 45 to 70 who received an inactivated influenza vaccine. Both conserved end residues are part of each CDR3. The D gene is left open where the match is weak. Size is stated for part of the rows, as once, few or many counts, or as a class when the clone is expanded.

size	V	D	J	CDR3	DNA
-	TRBV4-3	TRBD2	TRBJ2-3	CASSLGTSGAGDTQYF	TGCGCCAGCAGCCTTGGGACTAGCGGGGCTGGAGATACGCAGTATTTT
many	TRBV3-1	TRBD2	TRBJ2-2	CASSRGGSRTGELFF	TGTGCCAGCAGCCGAGGCGGGAGCCGCACCGGGGAGCTGTTTTTT
few	TRBV10-3	-	TRBJ2-2	CAISERPTGELFF	TGTGCCATCAGTGAGCGACCGACCGGGGAGCTGTTTTTT
many	TRBV5-6	-	TRBJ2-1	CASSLMVEHANEWQFF	TGTGCCAGCAGCTTGATGGTGGAACATGCCAATGAGTGGCAGTTCTTC
-	TRBV2	-	TRBJ1-3	CASRGSSGNTIYF	TGTGCCAGTCGGGGTTCCTCTGGAAACACCATATATTTT
many	TRBV18	TRBD2	TRBJ2-2	CASSPSGGISGELFF	TGTGCCAGCTCACCATCGGGAGGCATAAGCGGGGAGCTGTTTTTT
few	TRBV3-1	-	TRBJ1-1	CASSQLAGNTEAFF	TGTGCCAGCAGCCAGTTGGCAGGGAACACTGAAGCTTTCTTT
few	TRBV20-1	-	TRBJ2-7	CSARVGFNEQYF	TGCAGTGCTAGGGTAGGGTTCAACGAGCAGTACTTC
-	TRBV7-8	TRBD2	TRBJ2-2	CASSLQLAGPGELFF	TGTGCCAGCAGCTTACAACTAGCGGGGCCCGGGGAGCTGTTTTTT
few	TRBV2	-	TRBJ2-7	CASRPGLNEQYF	TGTGCCAGCAGACCGGGGCTAAACGAGCAGTACTTC
few	TRBV5-1	-	TRBJ2-3	CASSFGSGGIRDTQYF	TGCGCCAGCAGCTTCGGAAGCGGCGGGATTAGAGATACGCAGTATTTT
few	TRBV12-3/TRBV12-4	TRBD1	TRBJ2-2	CASSLVNGDRGPGELFF	TGTGCCAGCAGTTTAGTGAACGGGGACAGGGGGCCCGGGGAGCTGTTTTTT
-	TRBV12-3/TRBV12-4	TRBD1	TRBJ2-7	CASSVQGTSAEQYF	TGTGCCAGCAGTGTACAGGGGACCTCCGCCGAGCAGTACTTC
-	TRBV4-3	-	TRBJ2-3	CASSKAGTQVDTQYF	TGCGCCAGCAGCAAAGCCGGGACCCAGGTGGATACGCAGTATTTT
many	TRBV7-2	-	TRBJ1-5	CASSLDGYGNQPQHF	TGTGCCAGCAGCTTAGATGGGTATGGTAATCAGCCCCAGCATTTT
few	TRBV18	TRBD2	TRBJ2-1	CASSPGRAKVNEQFF	TGTGCCAGCTCACCAGGGAGGGCCAAAGTCAATGAGCAGTTCTTC
few	TRBV6-2/TRBV6-3	-	TRBJ2-2	CASSSHGGTNTGELFF	TGTGCCAGCAGTTCGCACGGAGGGACGAACACCGGGGAGCTGTTTTTT
-	TRBV9	TRBD2	TRBJ2-7	CASSVGTSDEQYF	TGTGCCAGCAGCGTTGGGACTAGCGACGAGCAGTACTTC
many	TRBV29-1	-	TRBJ1-2	CSVLRQANYGYTF	TGCAGCGTCCTCAGACAGGCGAACTATGGCTACACCTTC
few	TRBV7-9	-	TRBJ1-3	CASSSQNRAGNTIYF	TGTGCCAGCAGCTCTCAAAACAGGGCCGGAAACACCATATATTTT
few	TRBV6-2/TRBV6-3	-	TRBJ1-2	CASSISRTEGYGYTF	TGTGCCAGCAGTATCAGTCGGACGGAAGGGTATGGCTACACCTTC
-	TRBV7-2	-	TRBJ2-1	CASSSQGHEQFF	TGTGCCAGCAGCTCACAGGGACATGAGCAGTTCTTC
-	TRBV7-2	-	TRBJ2-7	CASSLQGGAYEQYF	TGTGCCAGCAGCCTCCAGGGGGGAGCCTACGAGCAGTACTTC
few	TRBV9	-	TRBJ2-3	CASSVGTFTDTQYF	TGTGCCAGCAGCGTAGGGACCTTCACAGATACGCAGTATTTT
few	TRBV6-6	-	TRBJ1-4	CASSRSSNEKLFF	TGTGCCAGCAGTCGGAGTTCTAATGAAAAACTGTTTTTT
few	TRBV12-3/TRBV12-4	-	TRBJ2-7	CASGLGGPSEQYF	TGTGCCAGCGGGTTGGGCGGACCCTCCGAGCAGTACTTC
-	TRBV3-1	-	TRBJ1-3	CASRDVQGNTIYF	TGTGCCAGCAGGGACGTTCAAGGAAACACCATATATTTT
-	TRBV7-2	TRBD1	TRBJ2-1	CASSTPGRDRLYNEQFF	TGTGCCAGCAGCACCCCGGGTCGGGACAGGCTTTACAATGAGCAGTTCTTC
many	TRBV5-1	-	TRBJ2-1	CASSPGTAFGEQFF	TGCGCCAGCAGCCCCGGGACGGCCTTCGGTGAGCAGTTCTTC
few	TRBV29-1	-	TRBJ2-1	CSVRPSIPSYSEQFF	TGCAGCGTCCGGCCTTCAATTCCCTCCTACAGTGAGCAGTTCTTC
many	TRBV29-1	-	TRBJ1-2	CSVKNATNYGYTF	TGCAGCGTGAAAAACGCAACCAACTATGGCTACACCTTC
few	TRBV20-1	-	TRBJ1-5	CSARTGLAYSNQPQHF	TGCAGTGCTAGGACAGGCCTGGCTTATAGCAATCAGCCCCAGCATTTT
-	TRBV12-3/TRBV12-4	-	TRBJ2-7	CASTLGGLATSYEQYF	TGTGCCAGCACCCTAGGGGGGCTAGCGACCTCCTACGAGCAGTACTTC
-	TRBV5-1	TRBD2	TRBJ2-4	CASSRLGLAGGFAKNIQYF	TGCGCCAGCAGCCGACTGGGTCTAGCGGGGGGCTTTGCCAAAAACATTCAGTACTTC
few	TRBV20-1	TRBD2	TRBJ2-5	CSARGFGRLAGVGETQYF	TGCAGTGCTAGAGGATTTGGGAGACTAGCGGGAGTAGGAGAGACCCAGTACTTC
few	TRBV28	-	TRBJ2-7	CASSFPGRGSEQYF	TGTGCCAGCAGTTTTCCAGGGAGAGGTAGCGAGCAGTACTTC
many	TRBV3-1	-	TRBJ2-7	CASSHNPQGTYEQYF	TGTGCCAGCAGCCATAACCCTCAGGGGACCTACGAGCAGTACTTC
many	TRBV20-1	-	TRBJ1-1	CSASFSGQGVFNTEAFF	TGCAGTGCTAGTTTCTCTGGCCAGGGAGTGTTTAACACTGAAGCTTTCTTT
few	TRBV7-8	TRBD1	TRBJ1-1	CASSYRDSNTEAFF	TGTGCCAGCAGCTACCGGGACAGCAACACTGAAGCTTTCTTT
-	TRBV20-1	-	TRBJ2-1	CSASHRAREQFF	TGCAGTGCTAGCCATCGGGCCCGGGAGCAGTTCTTC
-	TRBV20-1	TRBD2	TRBJ2-7	CSASRLAGGEQYF	TGCAGTGCTAGCCGTCTAGCGGGAGGCGAGCAGTACTTC
many	TRBV5-1	TRBD2	TRBJ2-2	CASSLALAGINTGELFF	TGCGCCAGCAGCTTGGCCCTAGCGGGCATAAACACCGGGGAGCTGTTTTTT
few	TRBV6-2/TRBV6-3	-	TRBJ2-1	CASTGGFNEQFF	TGTGCCAGCACTGGGGGGTTCAATGAGCAGTTCTTC
-	TRBV25-1	TRBD2	TRBJ2-3	CASSEYGGSLDTQYF	TGTGCCAGCAGTGAATATGGCGGGAGTCTCGATACGCAGTATTTT
few	TRBV6-1	-	TRBJ1-5	CASSVQGGQPQHF	TGTGCCAGCAGTGTACAGGGTGGACAGCCCCAGCATTTT
-	TRBV3-1	-	TRBJ2-3	CASTPGRAGNTDTQYF	TGTGCCAGCACTCCAGGCCGGGCGGGGAACACAGATACGCAGTATTTT
many	TRBV21-1	-	TRBJ1-5	CASSTGFDIGNQPQHF	TGTGCCAGCAGCACTGGATTTGACATTGGAAATCAGCCCCAGCATTTT
-	TRBV28	-	TRBJ2-7	CASNSGQNYEQYF	TGTGCCAGCAATTCCGGACAGAACTACGAGCAGTACTTC
few	TRBV19	-	TRBJ2-4	CASSTLAAKNIQYF	TGTGCCAGTAGTACGCTAGCGGCCAAAAACATTCAGTACTTC